These 28 T cell receptor beta chains originate from one sample sequenced in a study of response to subunit inactivated influenza vaccine. TCRdb reanalysed the RT-PCR reads using MiXCR and keeps one entry per CDR3 protein. The sample yields around 250,000 distinct CDR3 sequences, less than 15% seen once. The sample here was non-naive T cells sorted from PBMCs, taken 14 to 15 days before vaccination. Every receptor here comes from a man between 45 and 60 years old who received an inactivated influenza vaccine.

The chain has TRBV5-5 and TRBJ2-1; D assignment may be TRBD1 or TRBD2 (5 bases each). V was trimmed by 2 bases and J by 6 bases, leaving 15 bases between them. CDR1 SGHKS and CDR2 YYEKEE come from the germline V gene (reference sequence). The CDR3 totals 15 residues. CDR3 bases: TGTGCCAGCAGCTTACAGGACATGGCGGGCAATGAGCAGTTCTTC. It yields the protein CASSLQDMAGNEQFF.

The rearrangement links TRBV3-1 to TRBJ1-1; a possible D gene is TRBD1 (5 bases). Per germline, CDR1 LGHDT and CDR2 YNNKEL (reference sequence). The ends were cut back, 3 bases at V and 4 bases at J, with 9 bases in the middle. This CDR3 is built from 13 residues. The CDR3 nucleotides read TGTGCCAGCAGCCAGGGGACTCCCACTGAAGCTTTCTTT. This translates into CASSQGTPTEAFF. Full variable domain (outside the CDR3, taken from reference TRBV3-1 and TRBJ1-1): DTAVSQTPKYLVTQMGNDKSIKCEQNLGHDTMYWYKQDSKKFLKIMFSYNNKELIINETVPNRFSPKSPDKAHLNLHINSLELGDSAVYFCASSQGTPTEAFFGQGTRLTVV.

A few counts support this clonotype. The V and J genes are TRBV20-1 and TRBJ1-5; D remains unclear. Germline lookup yields CDR1 DFQATT and CDR2 SNEGSKA (reference sequence). The CDR3 consists of 13 residues. The germline V and J ends were trimmed by 1 base and 3 bases, with 7 bases remaining between them. In nucleotides, the CDR3 is TGCAGTGCTAGAGTGGCAGTCAATCAGCCCCAGCATTTT. Its translation is CSARVAVNQPQHF.

This clonotype has only a few counts. This sequence joins TRBV7-2 and TRBJ2-7; 7 bases map to TRBD2. Germline V CDR1 and CDR2: SGHTA, FQGNSA. CDR3 size: 15 residues. With 1 base clipped from V and 1 base from J, the junction kept 4 bases outside the gene matches. The CDR3 is CASSLGLAASYEQYF. The CDR3 DNA sequence: TGTGCCAGCAGCTTAGGGCTAGCGGCATCCTACGAGCAGTACTTC.

The CDR3 DNA reads TGTGCCAGCAGCCAAGGCGTCGGGAGGGTCACAGATACGCAGTATTTT. Residues: CASSQGVGRVTDTQYF. V is TRBV4-2 and J is TRBJ2-3; 8 bases match TRBD2. Per the germline V gene, CDR1 is LGHNA and CDR2 is YNFKEQ. This CDR3 spans 16 amino acids. Unmatched junction bases numbered 5, after V lost 1 base and J lost 2 bases.

In its sample, this clonotype was seen a few times. This rearrangement joins TRBV12-3 or TRBV12-4 to TRBJ2-1, with 9 bases lining up with TRBD1. This CDR3 comprises 12 residues. J was trimmed by 7 bases and V by 10 bases; bases with no gene match: 5. CDR3 in amino acids: CAIGTGWNEQFF. CDR3 coding DNA: TGTGCCATTGGGACAGGGTGGAATGAGCAGTTCTTC.

This clonotype was seen a handful of times. This chain uses TRBV20-1 with TRBJ2-3; TRBD2 matches 11 bases. V lost 3 bases, J lost 3 bases, and 8 bases stayed unmatched. CDR1 DFQATT and CDR2 SNEGSKA come from the germline V gene (reference sequence). The CDR3 is 16 residues long. The CDR3 sequence is CSARGLLAGGTDTQYF. In DNA form, the CDR3 reads TGCAGTGCTAGGGGGCTTCTAGCGGGAGGAACAGATACGCAGTATTTT.

This clonotype was seen a handful of times. The gene calls are TRBV30 and TRBJ1-5; no firm D call. The CDR3 has 13 amino acids. The ends were cut back, 2 bases at V and 7 bases at J, with 12 bases in the middle. Per the germline V gene, CDR1 is GTSNPN and CDR2 is SVGIG (reference sequence). CDR3 DNA: TGTGCCTGGAGTAACGGGGAGGGCCAGCCCCAGCATTTT. Amino acid sequence: CAWSNGEGQPQHF. Using reference TRBV30 and TRBJ1-5 for the parts outside the CDR3, the full variable domain is SQTIHQWPATLVQPVGSPLSLECTVEGTSNPNLYWYRQAAGRGLQLLFYSVGIGQISSEVPQNLSASRPQDRQFILSSKKLLLSDSGFYLCAWSNGEGQPQHFGDGTRLSIL.

This clonotype was counted between two and nine times. J is TRBJ1-2 and V is TRBV19, with D perhaps TRBD1 (6 bases). Germline CDR1 LNHDA, CDR2 SQIVND (reference sequence). Trimming cost V 7 bases and J 1 base, with 13 bases left between them. The CDR3 length is 14 residues. The CDR3, as DNA: TGTGCCAGTACTCGCACAGGGATTAACTATGGCTACACCTTC. As protein: CASTRTGINYGYTF.

The sample holds many counts of this clonotype. V gene TRBV9 combines with J gene TRBJ2-1; unclear D gene. Trimming shortened V by 0 bases and J by 8 bases, and 9 bases separated the two germline ends. The CDR3 has 13 residues. Looked up from germline, CDR1 is SGDLS and CDR2 is YYNGEE. The CDR3 region is CASSVGLKDEQFF. The CDR3 DNA is TGTGCCAGCAGCGTAGGTCTAAAGGATGAGCAGTTCTTC.

A few counts support this clonotype. This rearrangement joins TRBV28 to TRBJ1-4; weak D call: TRBD1 (6 bases). The germline V gene encodes CDR1 MDHEN and CDR2 SYDVKM. Trimming shortened V by 3 bases and J by 8 bases, and 13 bases separated the two germline ends. The CDR3 covers 14 residues. The CDR3 sequence: CASSLQGRWEKLFF. CDR3 sequence (DNA): TGTGCCAGCAGTTTGCAGGGGCGCTGGGAAAAACTGTTTTTT.

This chain uses TRBV12-3 or TRBV12-4 with TRBJ2-1; TRBD2 agrees at 10 bases. This CDR3 has 15 amino acids. Trimming cost V 2 bases and J 8 bases; bases outside gene matches: 6. In DNA form, the CDR3 reads TGTGCCAGCAGTTTAAGTAGCGGGGGGTCATATGAGCAGTTCTTC. Its translation: CASSLSSGGSYEQFF.

The chain couples TRBV3-1 to TRBJ2-2; the match to TRBD2 covers 15 bases. The V gene's germline CDR1 is LGHDT and CDR2 YNNKEL (reference sequence). The V segment lost 3 bases and the J segment 5 bases; nucleotides outside the gene matches: 10. The CDR3 sequence is 19 residues long. CDR3 coding DNA: TGTGCCAGCAGCCATCTCCGGACTAGCGGGAGGGGAACGACCGGGGAGCTGTTTTTT. Protein sequence: CASSHLRTSGRGTTGELFF.

This clonotype has just a few counts. The J gene is TRBJ2-2, the V gene TRBV3-1; D might be TRBD2 (6 bases). The CDR3 is 16 residues long. The germline V gene encodes CDR1 LGHDT and CDR2 YNNKEL (reference sequence). V gave up 3 bases and J gave up 5 bases, with 16 bases separating them. The DNA of the CDR3 is TGTGCCAGCAGCCAGTGGGGGGACCCGAGAACCGGGGAGCTGTTTTTT. It is translated as CASSQWGDPRTGELFF.

This clonotype was observed a few times. A much larger clone is a single base away; this may be a read error. The rearrangement uses TRBV7-8 and TRBJ2-2; TRBD1 aligns across 11 bases. The CDR3 loop spans 16 amino acids. After removal of 4 bases from V and 9 bases from J, the junction contained 10 bases not matched to a gene. The germline CDR1 and CDR2 sequences are SGHVS and FQNEAQ. The CDR3 sequence is CASSSSDRGPTRELFF. The DNA of the CDR3 is TGTGCCAGCAGCTCCTCGGACAGGGGGCCGACCAGGGAGCTGTTTTTT.

This rearrangement joins TRBV2 to TRBJ2-7; no clear D gene. V shed 5 bases and J shed 1 base, with 9 bases lying between them. The CDR3 loop spans 13 amino acids. The germline CDR1 and CDR2 sequences are SNHLY and FYNNEI. CDR3 nucleotide sequence: TGTGCCAGCAGTTTATTGGAATCCTACGAGCAGTACTTC. It translates to CASSLLESYEQYF.

Details on this clonotype: A much more abundant neighbour one base away suggests this may be a read error. This rearrangement joins TRBV5-6 to TRBJ2-5; D gene unclear. CDR3 length: 13 amino acids. The ends were cut back, 0 bases at V and 5 bases at J, with 8 bases in the middle. CDR1 and CDR2 (germline): SGHDT, YYEEEE. In DNA form, the CDR3 reads TGTGCCAGCAGCTTGGGGGGATGGGAGACCCAGTACTTC. Protein sequence: CASSLGGWETQYF.

This chain connects TRBV7-2 to TRBJ2-1; 11 bases match TRBD2. V was clipped by 5 bases and J by 11 bases; unmatched bases: 11. This CDR3 is built from 15 residues. Per the germline V gene, CDR1 is SGHTA and CDR2 is FQGNSA. Here the CDR3 DNA reads TGTGCCAGCAGCCCCGCGGGGCTAGCGGGAGGACAGCAGTTCTTC. This gives the protein CASSPAGLAGGQQFF.

This clonotype came up many times. The V and J genes are TRBV3-1 and TRBJ1-1, with a weak D call TRBD1 (6 bases). Germline assignment: CDR1 LGHDT and CDR2 YNNKEL (reference sequence). V lost 3 bases to trimming and J lost 4 bases, with 12 bases between them. The CDR3 has 14 residues. In nucleotides, the CDR3 is TGTGCCAGCAGCCAGGGTAGCAGGGGCACTGAAGCTTTCTTT. This sequence encodes CASSQGSRGTEAFF.

This clonotype came up many times. The rearrangement uses TRBV2 and TRBJ2-5, with TRBD1 matching over 8 bases. Germline V gene data show CDR1 as SNHLY and CDR2 as FYNNEI. V shed 4 bases and J 6 bases; nucleotides not matched to a gene: 7. The CDR3 length is 14 residues. The chain's CDR3 is CASSGQGRTKTQYF. CDR3 coding DNA: TGTGCCAGCAGTGGACAGGGGAGGACGAAGACCCAGTACTTC.

The chain is built from TRBV4-2 and TRBJ2-1; 8 bases are shared with TRBD1. Unmatched junction bases numbered 7, after V lost 0 bases and J lost 9 bases. CDR1 and CDR2 (germline): LGHNA, YNFKEQ. The CDR3 sequence is 15 residues long. Written as DNA, the CDR3 is TGTGCCAGCAGCCAAGATCGGGCAGGGACAGGTGAGCAGTTCTTC. Translation gives CASSQDRAGTGEQFF.

The rearrangement uses TRBV15 and TRBJ2-2, with a possible D match to TRBD1 (5 bases). Trimming removed 0 bases from V and 3 bases from J, with 5 bases in between. CDR3 length: 14 amino acids. CDR1 LNHNV and CDR2 YYDKDF come from the germline V gene (reference sequence). In nucleotides, the CDR3 is TGTGCCACCAGCAGAGACAGGGACACCGGGGAGCTGTTTTTT. It translates to CATSRDRDTGELFF.

V usage is TRBV5-1 and J usage is TRBJ2-3; 8 nucleotides match TRBD2. The junction had 15 bases not matched to a gene; V was cut back by 4 bases and J by 2 bases. This CDR3 has 18 amino acids. Germline-derived CDR1 and CDR2 are SGHRS and YFSETQ. In DNA, the CDR3 is TGCGCCAGCAGCCGGGGGGGGAATTCCGGGGCATTCACAGATACGCAGTATTTT. This sequence encodes CASSRGGNSGAFTDTQYF.

A few counts support this clonotype. The CDR3 spells CAISEGATIFYEQYF. In DNA, the CDR3 is TGTGCCATCAGTGAAGGGGCCACGATATTCTACGAGCAGTACTTC. The chain combines TRBV10-3 with TRBJ2-7; possibly TRBD1 for D (5 bases). Germline V gene data show CDR1 as ENHRY and CDR2 as SYGVKD. V dropped 3 bases and J dropped 3 bases, with 15 bases sitting between them. The CDR3 loop spans 15 amino acids.

The sample holds many counts of this clonotype. The chain recombines TRBV6-5 with TRBJ2-7; possibly TRBD2 for D (7 bases). Trimming cost V 6 bases and J 4 bases, with 16 bases left between them. Per the germline V gene, CDR1 is MNHEY and CDR2 is SVGAGI. The CDR3 covers 14 residues. The CDR3 loop is CASSPNGGPYEQYF. The CDR3 bases are TGTGCCAGCAGCCCTAACGGGGGGCCTTACGAGCAGTACTTC.

This clonotype was counted a few times. The V call is TRBV27, the J call TRBJ2-1; D possibly corresponds to TRBD2 (7 bases). Germline CDR1 reads MNHEY; CDR2 reads SMNVEV (reference sequence). The CDR3 is 15 residues long. The V and J ends lost 6 bases and 3 bases respectively, with 15 bases between them. CDR3 amino acids: CASRLEGGYYNEQFF. CDR3 sequence (DNA): TGTGCCAGCAGATTGGAGGGGGGGTACTACAATGAGCAGTTCTTC.

In regard to this clonotype: The junction and the germline gene differ at one end; a read error may be behind it. J is TRBJ2-2 and V is TRBV27, with 7 bases fitting TRBD1. In germline, CDR1 is MNHEY, CDR2 SMNVEV (reference sequence). The CDR3 totals 15 residues. CDR3 protein: CASSLSTGITGELFF. For the CDR3, the DNA is TGTGCCAGCAGTCTATCGACAGGGATTACCGGGGAGCTGTTTTTT.

This clonotype was counted ten times or more. The rearrangement uses TRBV5-1 and TRBJ2-1; tentative D call: TRBD1 (5 bases). V lost 4 bases, J lost 10 bases, and 18 bases lay in between. There are 14 residues in the CDR3. CDR1 and CDR2 from the germline V gene are SGHRS and YFSETQ. The CDR3 DNA sequence: TGCGCCAGCAGCCCCACAGGAACACTTTGGGAGCAGTTCTTC. It yields the protein CASSPTGTLWEQFF.